A selection of T cell receptor beta chains follows, all from one sample in a study of blood T cells in healthy people across ages. Via MiXCR, TCRdb re-called the 5' RACE reads, giving one row per CDR3 protein. This sample has about 1.8 million distinct CDR3 sequences; around half occur once, and the top ten carry approximately 2%. Sequencing was done on a sample of blood. The receptors stem from a woman aged 40 to 49 in good health. The CDR3 runs from the conserved cysteine through the conserved F or W. Each record gives: D gene, clone size, J gene, V gene, CDR3 protein, CDR3 DNA. A D gene is named only where the DNA matches it firmly. Clone size is shown for a subset of rows, as once, few, many or a class of expanded clone.

D: NA
size: NA
J: TRBJ1-1
V: TRBV19
CDR3: CASSMSPGQNTEAFF
DNA: TGTGCCAGTAGTATGTCCCCGGGGCAGAACACTGAAGCTTTCTTT

D: NA
size: NA
J: TRBJ2-1
V: TRBV6-5
CDR3: CASSSSPTAPGMNEQFF
DNA: TGTGCCAGCAGTTCAAGCCCCACAGCTCCGGGGATGAATGAGCAGTTCTTC

D: TRBD2
size: NA
J: TRBJ2-1
V: TRBV20-1
CDR3: CSARAGGSAYNEQFF
DNA: TGCAGTGCTAGGGCGGGAGGGTCAGCCTACAATGAGCAGTTCTTC

D: TRBD2
size: few
J: TRBJ2-5
V: TRBV7-2
CDR3: CASNPTGGAGETQYF
DNA: TGTGCCAGCAACCCGACGGGGGGGGCGGGAGAGACCCAGTACTTC

D: NA
size: few
J: TRBJ2-7
V: TRBV20-1
CDR3: CSARARDRPYEQYF
DNA: TGCAGTGCTAGAGCTCGAGACAGGCCCTACGAGCAGTACTTC

D: NA
size: NA
J: TRBJ2-5
V: TRBV6-2/TRBV6-3
CDR3: CASSYRSGVETQYF
DNA: TGTGCCAGCAGTTACCGAAGCGGCGTAGAGACCCAGTACTTC

D: NA
size: NA
J: TRBJ2-3
V: TRBV7-2
CDR3: CASSLLGTSDTQYF
DNA: TGTGCCAGCAGCTTGCTGGGCACCTCCGATACGCAGTATTTT

D: NA
size: NA
J: TRBJ2-1
V: TRBV13
CDR3: CASSSPTGYGGEQFF
DNA: TGTGCCAGCAGCTCCCCGACAGGGTACGGGGGTGAGCAGTTCTTC

D: NA
size: NA
J: TRBJ2-1
V: TRBV7-8
CDR3: CASSLAGGLEAQFF
DNA: TGTGCCAGCAGCTTAGCGGGGGGGCTAGAGGCCCAGTTCTTC

D: NA
size: NA
J: TRBJ1-4
V: TRBV29-1
CDR3: CSVRWGQEKLFF
DNA: TGCAGCGTCCGCTGGGGGCAGGAAAAACTGTTTTTT

D: TRBD1
size: NA
J: TRBJ2-7
V: TRBV6-5
CDR3: CASSIGTGHSYEQYF
DNA: TGTGCCAGCAGCATAGGGACAGGGCACTCCTACGAGCAGTACTTC

D: NA
size: NA
J: TRBJ2-6
V: TRBV11-2
CDR3: CASRRRAGANVLTF
DNA: TGTGCCAGCAGACGACGAGCTGGGGCCAACGTCCTGACTTTC

D: TRBD1
size: NA
J: TRBJ2-5
V: TRBV5-8
CDR3: CASSPDRGWDRETQYF
DNA: TGTGCCAGCAGCCCGGACAGGGGATGGGATAGAGAGACCCAGTACTTC

D: NA
size: few
J: TRBJ1-2
V: TRBV6-5
CDR3: CASSYQRGGYGYTF
DNA: TGTGCCAGCAGTTATCAGCGGGGTGGCTATGGCTACACCTTC

D: TRBD1
size: many
J: TRBJ2-5
V: TRBV29-1
CDR3: CSTPGGGELETQYF
DNA: TGCAGCACACCAGGGGGCGGCGAATTGGAGACCCAGTACTTC

D: NA
size: NA
J: TRBJ2-7
V: TRBV7-2
CDR3: CASSSQGFGPCEQYF
DNA: TGTGCCAGCAGCTCTCAGGGATTTGGGCCCTGCGAGCAGTACTTC

D: NA
size: NA
J: TRBJ2-7
V: TRBV4-3
CDR3: CASSQSTGTSYEQYF
DNA: TGCGCCAGCAGCCAATCAACAGGTACCTCCTACGAGCAGTACTTC

D: NA
size: NA
J: TRBJ2-7
V: TRBV6-2/TRBV6-3
CDR3: CASRDPQARGGQYF
DNA: TGTGCCAGCCGGGACCCACAGGCGAGAGGTGGGCAGTACTTC

D: TRBD1
size: few
J: TRBJ2-7
V: TRBV6-5
CDR3: CASSYPMGQGAGISYEQYF
DNA: TGTGCCAGCAGTTACCCGATGGGACAGGGGGCGGGGATCTCCTACGAGCAGTACTTC

D: NA
size: NA
J: TRBJ2-1
V: TRBV2
CDR3: CASSEVEGWNEQFF
DNA: TGTGCCAGCAGTGAAGTGGAGGGCTGGAATGAGCAGTTCTTC

D: TRBD2
size: NA
J: TRBJ2-1
V: TRBV29-1
CDR3: CSSSGLASYNEQFF
DNA: TGCAGCTCGAGCGGACTAGCGTCCTACAATGAGCAGTTCTTC

D: NA
size: many
J: TRBJ2-5
V: TRBV24-1
CDR3: CATSDSGLQETQYF
DNA: TGTGCCACCAGTGATTCGGGACTCCAAGAGACCCAGTACTTC

D: NA
size: NA
J: TRBJ2-7
V: TRBV14
CDR3: CASSQGLPGREQYF
DNA: TGTGCCAGCAGCCAGGGGCTCCCAGGACGTGAGCAGTACTTC

D: NA
size: few
J: TRBJ2-1
V: TRBV28
CDR3: CASKTENEQFF
DNA: TGTGCCAGCAAGACGGAGAATGAGCAGTTCTTC

D: NA
size: NA
J: TRBJ1-2
V: TRBV10-2
CDR3: CASRDNRGGNYYGYTF
DNA: TGCGCCAGCAGGGACAACCGGGGGGGAAACTACTATGGCTACACCTTC

D: NA
size: NA
J: TRBJ2-1
V: TRBV12-3/TRBV12-4
CDR3: CASTMRQGRNEQFF
DNA: TGTGCCAGCACTATGAGGCAGGGGCGCAATGAGCAGTTCTTC

D: NA
size: NA
J: TRBJ2-1
V: TRBV10-3
CDR3: CATGEPTGYNEQFF
DNA: TGTGCCACCGGAGAGCCAACAGGGTACAATGAGCAGTTCTTC

D: NA
size: NA
J: TRBJ1-5
V: TRBV6-1
CDR3: CASSEERGGNQPQHF
DNA: TGTGCCAGCAGTGAAGAGAGGGGCGGCAATCAGCCCCAGCATTTT

D: TRBD1
size: NA
J: TRBJ1-1
V: TRBV5-1
CDR3: CASYKGQLNTEAFF
DNA: TGCGCCAGCTACAAGGGACAGTTGAACACTGAAGCTTTCTTT

D: TRBD1
size: NA
J: TRBJ2-7
V: TRBV19
CDR3: CASSIRTGSYEQYF
DNA: TGTGCCAGTAGTATCCGGACAGGGTCCTACGAGCAGTACTTC

D: TRBD2
size: NA
J: TRBJ2-1
V: TRBV18
CDR3: CASSPPLAGHNEQFF
DNA: TGTGCCAGCTCACCTCCACTAGCGGGGCACAATGAGCAGTTCTTC

D: NA
size: NA
J: TRBJ2-1
V: TRBV6-1
CDR3: CAGGLFGGFNEQFF
DNA: TGTGCCGGGGGTCTTTTCGGGGGATTCAATGAGCAGTTCTTC

D: NA
size: once
J: TRBJ2-1
V: TRBV28
CDR3: CASSLSGLHYNEQFF
DNA: TGTGCCAGCAGTTTATCAGGGTTGCACTACAATGAGCAGTTCTTC

D: NA
size: few
J: TRBJ2-3
V: TRBV28
CDR3: CASSLGRPNTDTQYF
DNA: TGTGCCAGCAGCCTGGGCAGGCCAAACACAGATACGCAGTATTTT

D: TRBD1
size: NA
J: TRBJ2-5
V: TRBV25-1
CDR3: CASSTRPQGASNEQYF
DNA: TGTGCCAGCAGTACACGTCCACAGGGGGCCTCCAATGAGCAGTACTTC

D: NA
size: NA
J: TRBJ2-3
V: TRBV12-3/TRBV12-4
CDR3: CASSFRVRADTQYF
DNA: TGTGCCAGCAGTTTCAGAGTGAGAGCAGATACGCAGTATTTT

D: NA
size: many
J: TRBJ2-1
V: TRBV7-6
CDR3: CASSLDRGGEQFF
DNA: TGTGCCAGCAGCTTAGATAGGGGGGGTGAGCAGTTCTTC

D: NA
size: few
J: TRBJ1-2
V: TRBV10-3
CDR3: CAMQGGANYGYTF
DNA: TGTGCCATGCAGGGCGGAGCTAACTATGGCTACACCTTC

D: NA
size: NA
J: TRBJ1-1
V: TRBV29-1
CDR3: CSVGGGYTEAFF
DNA: TGCAGCGTTGGTGGCGGATACACTGAAGCTTTCTTT

D: TRBD1
size: NA
J: TRBJ2-5
V: TRBV6-2/TRBV6-3
CDR3: CASSKDRVGETQYF
DNA: TGTGCCAGCAGTAAAGACAGGGTGGGAGAGACCCAGTACTTC

D: NA
size: NA
J: TRBJ1-1
V: TRBV20-1
CDR3: CSARVLRTGQPEAFF
DNA: TGCAGTGCTAGAGTTCTTAGAACAGGGCAGCCTGAAGCTTTCTTT

D: NA
size: NA
J: TRBJ2-1
V: TRBV7-9
CDR3: CASSLRPTYNEQFF
DNA: TGTGCCAGCAGCTTACGACCTACCTACAATGAGCAGTTCTTC

D: TRBD1
size: NA
J: TRBJ2-1
V: TRBV7-8
CDR3: CASSADRGRREQFF
DNA: TGTGCCAGCAGCGCGGACAGGGGGCGCCGGGAGCAGTTCTTC

D: TRBD1
size: NA
J: TRBJ2-3
V: TRBV13
CDR3: CASSSDSIRGDTQYF
DNA: TGTGCCAGCAGCTCGGACAGTATCAGGGGGGATACGCAGTATTTT

D: NA
size: NA
J: TRBJ2-1
V: TRBV6-6
CDR3: CASSYGEVSYNEQFF
DNA: TGTGCCAGCAGTTACGGGGAGGTTTCCTACAATGAGCAGTTCTTC

D: NA
size: many
J: TRBJ2-6
V: TRBV6-2/TRBV6-3
CDR3: CASSSTGPRSGANVLTF
DNA: TGTGCCAGCAGTTCAACAGGGCCGCGCTCTGGGGCCAACGTCCTGACTTTC

D: NA
size: NA
J: TRBJ2-4
V: TRBV6-5
CDR3: CASCRQKPSAKNIQYF
DNA: TGTGCCAGCTGCCGCCAAAAGCCCTCTGCCAAAAACATTCAGTACTTC

D: NA
size: NA
J: TRBJ2-3
V: TRBV5-6
CDR3: CASSPDLASSTDTQYF
DNA: TGTGCCAGCAGCCCAGACTTAGCGTCTAGCACAGATACGCAGTATTTT

D: TRBD1
size: NA
J: TRBJ2-7
V: TRBV5-1
CDR3: CASTLGQGSVYEQYF
DNA: TGCGCCAGCACCCTGGGACAGGGAAGTGTATACGAGCAGTACTTC

D: NA
size: NA
J: TRBJ2-5
V: TRBV7-7
CDR3: CASSFSLSVGAGAETQYF
DNA: TGTGCTAGCAGCTTTTCCCTCTCCGTAGGGGCGGGGGCGGAGACCCAGTACTTC

D: NA
size: few
J: TRBJ2-6
V: TRBV2
CDR3: CATTGRRGGANVLTF
DNA: TGTGCCACCACCGGTCGCCGCGGAGGGGCCAACGTCCTGACTTTC

D: TRBD1
size: NA
J: TRBJ2-5
V: TRBV6-6
CDR3: CASSQPTGGYETQYF
DNA: TGTGCCAGCAGTCAACCGACAGGGGGCTATGAGACCCAGTACTTC

D: NA
size: few
J: TRBJ2-5
V: TRBV5-1
CDR3: CASGLQLGQETQYF
DNA: TGCGCCAGCGGCTTGCAGTTGGGTCAAGAGACCCAGTACTTC

D: NA
size: NA
J: TRBJ2-6
V: TRBV12-3/TRBV12-4
CDR3: CASSSFLGGRGSGANVLTF
DNA: TGTGCCAGTAGCTCGTTTTTAGGGGGGCGCGGCTCTGGGGCCAACGTCCTGACTTTC

D: TRBD1
size: NA
J: TRBJ2-7
V: TRBV5-1
CDR3: CASRTRDRGADEQYF
DNA: TGCGCCAGCAGAACTCGGGACAGGGGTGCCGACGAGCAGTACTTC

D: NA
size: once
J: TRBJ2-3
V: TRBV9
CDR3: CASSVVERDTQYF
DNA: TGTGCCAGCAGCGTAGTAGAGAGAGATACGCAGTATTTT

D: NA
size: NA
J: TRBJ2-1
V: TRBV6-5
CDR3: CASRTTSTGGNEQFF
DNA: TGTGCCAGCAGAACGACTAGCACAGGGGGCAATGAGCAGTTCTTC

D: NA
size: few
J: TRBJ2-7
V: TRBV29-1
CDR3: CSVWGDATEQYF
DNA: TGCAGCGTGTGGGGGGACGCGACCGAGCAGTACTTC